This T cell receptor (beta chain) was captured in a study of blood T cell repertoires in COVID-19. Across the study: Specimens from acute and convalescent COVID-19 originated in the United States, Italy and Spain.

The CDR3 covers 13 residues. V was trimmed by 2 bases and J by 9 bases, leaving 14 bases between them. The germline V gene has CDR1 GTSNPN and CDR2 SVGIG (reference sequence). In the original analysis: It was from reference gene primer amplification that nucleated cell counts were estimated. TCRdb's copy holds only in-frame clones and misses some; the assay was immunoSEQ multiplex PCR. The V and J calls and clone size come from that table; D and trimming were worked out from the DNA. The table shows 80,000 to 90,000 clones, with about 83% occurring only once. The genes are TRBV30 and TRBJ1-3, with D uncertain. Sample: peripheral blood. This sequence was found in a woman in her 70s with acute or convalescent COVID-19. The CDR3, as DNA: TGTGCCTGGAGTACATCGACCGGAGGCACCATATATTTT. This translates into CAWSTSTGGTIYF.